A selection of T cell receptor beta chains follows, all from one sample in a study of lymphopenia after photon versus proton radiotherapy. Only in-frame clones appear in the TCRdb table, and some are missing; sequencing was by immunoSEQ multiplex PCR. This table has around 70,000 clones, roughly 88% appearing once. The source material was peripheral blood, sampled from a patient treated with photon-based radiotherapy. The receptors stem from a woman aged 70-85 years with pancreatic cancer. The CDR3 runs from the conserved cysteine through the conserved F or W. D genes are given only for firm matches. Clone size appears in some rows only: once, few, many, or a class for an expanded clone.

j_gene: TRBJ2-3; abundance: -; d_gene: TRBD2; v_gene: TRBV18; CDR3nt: TGTGCCAGCTCACCCAGTTTGCGGGAGGAGGTAGATACGCAGTATTTT; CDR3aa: CASSPSLREEVDTQYF
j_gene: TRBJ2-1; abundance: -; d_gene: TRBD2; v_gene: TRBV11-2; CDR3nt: TGTGCCAGCAGCTCCGGGAGGGCCTTTTCCAATGAGCAGTTCTTC; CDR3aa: CASSSGRAFSNEQFF
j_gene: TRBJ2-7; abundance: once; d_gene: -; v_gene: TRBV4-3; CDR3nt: TGCGCCAGCAGCCAAGTGGCTATCTTAAGCTCCTACGAGCAGTACTTC; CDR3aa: CASSQVAILSSYEQYF
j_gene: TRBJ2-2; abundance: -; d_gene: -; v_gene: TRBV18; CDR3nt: TGTGCCAGCTCACCCCCGAACACCGGGGAGCTGTTTTTT; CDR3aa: CASSPPNTGELFF
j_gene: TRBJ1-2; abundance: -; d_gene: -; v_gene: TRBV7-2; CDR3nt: TGTGCCAGCAGACCCCGGGACGGCTATCGGGGCTACACCTTC; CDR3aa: CASRPRDGYRGYTF
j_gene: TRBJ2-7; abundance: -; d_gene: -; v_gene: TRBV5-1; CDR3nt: TGCGCCAGCAGCCTAGTCCCCGATAGACCGGGTTCCTGGGGCGGAGAGCAGTACTTC; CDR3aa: CASSLVPDRPGSWGGEQYF
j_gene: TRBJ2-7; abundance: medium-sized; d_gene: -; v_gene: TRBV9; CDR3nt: TGTGCCAGCAGCGTAGAGACAGACGTGGGTGAGCAGTACTTC; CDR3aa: CASSVETDVGEQYF
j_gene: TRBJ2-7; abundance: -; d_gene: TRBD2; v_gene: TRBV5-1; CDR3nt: TGCGCCAGTACCCCCCGGGGGGACTACGAGCAGTACTTC; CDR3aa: CASTPRGDYEQYF
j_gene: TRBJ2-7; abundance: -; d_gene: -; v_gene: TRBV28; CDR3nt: TGTGCCAGCAGCCCACCGTACCTCACCTACGAGCAGTACTTC; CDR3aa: CASSPPYLTYEQYF
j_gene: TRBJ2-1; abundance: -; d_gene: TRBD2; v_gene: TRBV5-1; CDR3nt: TGCGCCAGCAGCTTGGTAGCGGGGGTCTACAATGAGCAGTTCTTC; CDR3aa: CASSLVAGVYNEQFF
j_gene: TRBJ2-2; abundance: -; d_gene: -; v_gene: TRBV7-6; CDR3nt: TGTGCCAGCACACAGGAGCCTGGGAACACCGGGGAGCTGTTTTTT; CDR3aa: CASTQEPGNTGELFF
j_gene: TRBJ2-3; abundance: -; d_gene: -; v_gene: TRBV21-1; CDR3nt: TGTGCCAGCAGCAAACCCCCAGGGGGCAACGTGGATACGCAGTATTTT; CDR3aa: CASSKPPGGNVDTQYF
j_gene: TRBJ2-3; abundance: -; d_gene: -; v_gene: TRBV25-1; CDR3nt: TGTGCCAGCAGTGCTTGGGCGGAAGTGTATTTT; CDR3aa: CASSAWAEVYF
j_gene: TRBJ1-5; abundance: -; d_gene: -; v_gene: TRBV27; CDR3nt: TGTGCCAGCAGACCCCTCGTCCAGGGTCTAGCGCCCCAGCATTTT; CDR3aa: CASRPLVQGLAPQHF
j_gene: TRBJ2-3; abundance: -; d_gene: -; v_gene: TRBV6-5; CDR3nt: TGTGCCAGCAGCCGAGGATCGGGCACAGATACGCAGTATTTT; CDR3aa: CASSRGSGTDTQYF
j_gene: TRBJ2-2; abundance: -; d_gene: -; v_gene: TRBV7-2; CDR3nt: TGTGCCAGCAGCTTAGTGGCCTTTTCGAACACCGGGGAGCTGTTTTTT; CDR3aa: CASSLVAFSNTGELFF
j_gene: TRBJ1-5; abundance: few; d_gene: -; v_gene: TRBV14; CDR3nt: TGTGCCAGCAGCCGAAAACCCTCGGATTATAGCAATCAGCCCCAGCATTTT; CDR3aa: CASSRKPSDYSNQPQHF
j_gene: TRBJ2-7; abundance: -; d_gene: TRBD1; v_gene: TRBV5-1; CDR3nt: TGCGCCAGCAGCTTGACGGACAGGGGGCCGTACGAGCAGTACTTC; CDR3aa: CASSLTDRGPYEQYF
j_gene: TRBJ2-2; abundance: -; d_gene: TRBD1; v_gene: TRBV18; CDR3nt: TGTGCCAGCTCACCGGGGACAGTTACCGGGGAGCTGTTTTTT; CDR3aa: CASSPGTVTGELFF
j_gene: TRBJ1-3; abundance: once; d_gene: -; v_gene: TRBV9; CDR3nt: TGTGCCAGCAGCGTAGAGGGAGGAGGGGCTGGAAACACCATATATTTT; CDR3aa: CASSVEGGGAGNTIYF
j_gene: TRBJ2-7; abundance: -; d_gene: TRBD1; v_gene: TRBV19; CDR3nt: TGTGCCAGTAGTACCCAGACAGGGACCGAGCAGTACTTC; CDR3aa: CASSTQTGTEQYF
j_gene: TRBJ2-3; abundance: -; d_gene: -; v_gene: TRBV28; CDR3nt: TGTGCCAGCGGCCCCTCCGGGACACGGACAGATACGCAGTATTTT; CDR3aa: CASGPSGTRTDTQYF
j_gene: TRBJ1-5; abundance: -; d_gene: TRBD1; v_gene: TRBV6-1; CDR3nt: TGTGCCAGCAGAGACAGGGGGCTAAGCAATCAGCCCCAGCATTTT; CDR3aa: CASRDRGLSNQPQHF
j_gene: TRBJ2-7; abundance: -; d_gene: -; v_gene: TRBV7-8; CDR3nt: TGTGCCAGCAGCTTAGCAGACTACGAGCAGTACTTC; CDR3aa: CASSLADYEQYF
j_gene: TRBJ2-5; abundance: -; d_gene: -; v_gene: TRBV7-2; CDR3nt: TGTGCCAGCAGCTTAGGGCAATCGGAGACCCAGTACTTC; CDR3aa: CASSLGQSETQYF
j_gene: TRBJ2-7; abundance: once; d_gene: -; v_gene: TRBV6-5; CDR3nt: TGTGCCAGCAGTCAAACAGAGGGATCCTACGAGCAGTACTTC; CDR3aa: CASSQTEGSYEQYF
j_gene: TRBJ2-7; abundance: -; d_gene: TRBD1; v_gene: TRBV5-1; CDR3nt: TGCGCCAGCAGCTTGGGACAGGGGTCCTACGAGCAGTACTTC; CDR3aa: CASSLGQGSYEQYF
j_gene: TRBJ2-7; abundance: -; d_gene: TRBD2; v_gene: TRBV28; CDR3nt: TGTGCCAGCTGCCCTCGGGGTAGCGGGAACTACGAGCAGTACTTC; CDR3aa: CASCPRGSGNYEQYF
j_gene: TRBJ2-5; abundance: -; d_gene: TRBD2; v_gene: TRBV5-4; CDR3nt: TGTGCCAGCAGCGGGACTAGTAGGGAGACCCAGTACTTC; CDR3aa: CASSGTSRETQYF
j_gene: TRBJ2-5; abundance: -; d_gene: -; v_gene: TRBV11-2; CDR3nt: TGTGCCAGCAGCCGGGACTACCAAGAGACCCAGTACTTC; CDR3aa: CASSRDYQETQYF
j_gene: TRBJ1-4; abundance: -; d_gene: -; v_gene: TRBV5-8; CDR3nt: TGTGCCAGCAGCTTGGGGTCCGGCCCCTATAATGAAAAACTGTTTTTT; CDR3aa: CASSLGSGPYNEKLFF
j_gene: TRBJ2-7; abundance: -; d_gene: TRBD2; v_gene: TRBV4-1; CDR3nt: TGCGCCAGCAGCCAACTCTCTAGCGGGGCATACGAGCAGTACTTC; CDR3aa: CASSQLSSGAYEQYF
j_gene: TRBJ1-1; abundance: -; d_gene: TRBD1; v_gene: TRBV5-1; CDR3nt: TGCGCCAGCAGCGTAGAACAGGGGGTGAGCACTGAAGCTTTCTTT; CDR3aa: CASSVEQGVSTEAFF
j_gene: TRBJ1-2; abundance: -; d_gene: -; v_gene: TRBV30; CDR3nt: TGTGCCTGGAGTGTCCAGGGGAATTACTATGGCTACACCTTC; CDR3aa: CAWSVQGNYYGYTF
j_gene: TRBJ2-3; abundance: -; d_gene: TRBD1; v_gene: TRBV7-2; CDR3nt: TGTGCCAGCAGCATTGACAGGGCGGTCCACACAGATACGCAGTATTTT; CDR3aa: CASSIDRAVHTDTQYF
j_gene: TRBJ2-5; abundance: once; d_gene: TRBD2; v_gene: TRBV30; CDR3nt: TGTGCCTGGAGTGGGGGGACTAGCGGGCCTCCAGAACAAGAGACCCAGTACTTC; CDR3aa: CAWSGGTSGPPEQETQYF
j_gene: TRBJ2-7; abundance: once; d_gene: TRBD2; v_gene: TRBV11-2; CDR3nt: TGTGCCAGCAGCCTAACGGCGGGGGAAACCTACGAGCAGTACTTC; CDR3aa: CASSLTAGETYEQYF
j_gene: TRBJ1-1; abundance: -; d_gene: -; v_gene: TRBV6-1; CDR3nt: TGTGCCAGCAGTAGAGACATCATGAACACTGAAGCTTTCTTT; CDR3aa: CASSRDIMNTEAFF
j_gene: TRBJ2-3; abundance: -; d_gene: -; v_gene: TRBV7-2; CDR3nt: TGTGCCAGCAGCTCTCTTCTACTGGGGACAGATACGCAGTATTTT; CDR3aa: CASSSLLLGTDTQYF
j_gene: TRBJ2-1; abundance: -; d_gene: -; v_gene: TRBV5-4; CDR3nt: TGTGCCAGCAGCACAGGAGGGGACGACAATGAGCAGTTCTTC; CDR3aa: CASSTGGDDNEQFF
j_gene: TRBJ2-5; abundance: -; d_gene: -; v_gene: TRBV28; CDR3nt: TGTGCCAGCAGTTTAACAGACATCGAAGAGACCCAGTACTTC; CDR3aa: CASSLTDIEETQYF
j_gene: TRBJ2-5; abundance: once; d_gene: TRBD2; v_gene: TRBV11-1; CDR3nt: TGTGCCAGCAGCTCCCGGACTAGCGGGAGGGCCGGGGAGACCCAGTACTTC; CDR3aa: CASSSRTSGRAGETQYF
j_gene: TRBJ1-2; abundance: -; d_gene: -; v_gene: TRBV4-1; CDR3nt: TGCGCCAGCAGCCAACCCCTGGACTCCGCCGGCGGTGGCTACACCTTC; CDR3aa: CASSQPLDSAGGGYTF
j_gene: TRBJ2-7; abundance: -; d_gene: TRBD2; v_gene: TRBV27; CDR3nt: TGTGCCAGCGGCCGACTAGCGGGAGGGTACCACGAGCAGTACTTC; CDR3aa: CASGRLAGGYHEQYF
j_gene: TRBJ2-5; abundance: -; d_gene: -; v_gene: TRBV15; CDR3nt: TGTGCCACCAGCAGAGATCTAGACTACTTAGAGACCCAGTACTTC; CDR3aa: CATSRDLDYLETQYF
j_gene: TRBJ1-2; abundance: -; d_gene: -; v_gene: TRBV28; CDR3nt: TGTGCCAGCAGCTTACTTGATGGGACTAACTATGGCTACACCTTC; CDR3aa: CASSLLDGTNYGYTF
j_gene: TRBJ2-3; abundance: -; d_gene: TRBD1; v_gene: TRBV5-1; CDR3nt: TGCGCCAGCAGCCACAGACAGGGGGTAGCAGATACGCAGTATTTT; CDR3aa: CASSHRQGVADTQYF
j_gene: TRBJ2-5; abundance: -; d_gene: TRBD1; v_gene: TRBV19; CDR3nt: TGTGCCAGTAGTACCCGACAGGGAAGGGTTGAGACCCAGTACTTC; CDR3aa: CASSTRQGRVETQYF
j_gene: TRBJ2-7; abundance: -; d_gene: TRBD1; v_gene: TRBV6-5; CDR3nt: TGTGCCAGCACCCCGACAGGGTATTCCTACGAGCAGTACTTC; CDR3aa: CASTPTGYSYEQYF
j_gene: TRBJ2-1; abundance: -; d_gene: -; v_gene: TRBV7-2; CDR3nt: TGTGCCAGCACACCAGGGAACCGCCATGAGCAGTTCTTC; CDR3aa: CASTPGNRHEQFF
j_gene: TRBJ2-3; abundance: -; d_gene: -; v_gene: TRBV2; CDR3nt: TGTGCCAGCGGGGCGGGCACAGATACGCAGTATTTT; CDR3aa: CASGAGTDTQYF
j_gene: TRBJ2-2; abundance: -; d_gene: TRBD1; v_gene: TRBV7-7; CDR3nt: TGTGCTAGCAGCTTACGACAGGGCACCGGGGAGCTGTTTTTT; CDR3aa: CASSLRQGTGELFF
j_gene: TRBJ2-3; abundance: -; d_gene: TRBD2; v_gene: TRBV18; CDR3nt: TGTGCCAGCTCACCACCGTTGGGGGAGGGCCCAGATACGCAGTATTTT; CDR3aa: CASSPPLGEGPDTQYF
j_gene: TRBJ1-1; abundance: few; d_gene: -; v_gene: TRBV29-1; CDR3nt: TGCAGCGTTGTCGAGGGCGGTAACACTGAAGCTTTCTTT; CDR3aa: CSVVEGGNTEAFF
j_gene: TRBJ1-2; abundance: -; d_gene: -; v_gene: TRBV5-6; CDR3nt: TGTGCCAGCAGCTTGAGGCAGGGCGATGGCTACACCTTC; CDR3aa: CASSLRQGDGYTF